Listed below are T cell receptor beta chains from one sample, sequenced in a study of CD8 T cells in Susac syndrome. In TCRdb, the immunoSEQ multiplex PCR reads were re-called with MiXCR into one record per CDR3 protein. The table includes approximately 210,000 distinct CDR3 sequences, around 93% detected once. The sequencing sample was made of CD4+ T cells from PBMCs. Receptor source: a human donor with Susac syndrome. CDR3s include the opening cysteine and the closing phenylalanine or tryptophan. Each record gives: V gene, D gene, J gene, clone size, CDR3 DNA, CDR3 protein. A D gene is named only where the DNA matches it firmly. Clone size is not always given. Where it is, it says once, few, many or a class for expanded clones.

>TRBV18|NA|TRBJ2-7|NA
TGTGCCAGCTCACCACGGTCGCAGGGGCCACCCTACGAGCAGTACTTC
CASSPRSQGPPYEQYF
>TRBV11-2|NA|TRBJ2-2|NA
TGTGCCTTCAAGGAGGGAGTGAACACCGGGGAGCTGTTTTTT
CAFKEGVNTGELFF
>TRBV27|TRBD1|TRBJ2-7|NA
TGTGCCAGCACCTCCAGGGGGTCCAGCTACGAGCAGTACTTC
CASTSRGSSYEQYF
>TRBV20-1|TRBD2|TRBJ2-1|NA
TGCAGTGCACCCTTGGGGCTAGCGGGGTCAGATGAGCAGTTCTTC
CSAPLGLAGSDEQFF
>TRBV7-2|TRBD1|TRBJ1-2|NA
TGTGCCAGCAGCTCCCACCCGGGACAGTCAAATGGCTACACCTTC
CASSSHPGQSNGYTF
>TRBV6-5|NA|TRBJ1-1|NA
TGTGCCAGCAGTCGAGACACGGCGCGAGCTTTCTTT
CASSRDTARAFF
>TRBV11-3|TRBD1|TRBJ2-3|NA
TGTGCCAGCAGCTTAGGTGGGACAGCTAGCACAGATACGCAGTATTTT
CASSLGGTASTDTQYF
>TRBV20-1|TRBD1|TRBJ1-2|NA
TGCAGTGCTGGGGCCCCCGGACAGGGGTTCTATGGCTACACCTTC
CSAGAPGQGFYGYTF
>TRBV6-2/TRBV6-3|TRBD1|TRBJ2-7|NA
TGTGCCAGCAGTCCCCCAGGGGGCAACGCCTACGAGCAGTACTTC
CASSPPGGNAYEQYF
>TRBV5-1|TRBD1|TRBJ1-1|NA
TGCGCCAGCAGCCAAAGGACAGGGGCGATGGGGACTGAAGCTTTCTTT
CASSQRTGAMGTEAFF
>TRBV4-2|TRBD1|TRBJ1-2|NA
TGTGCCAGCAGCCAAGAAATTAACAGGGGTAACTATGGCTACACCTTC
CASSQEINRGNYGYTF
>TRBV12-3/TRBV12-4|NA|TRBJ1-6|few
TGTGCCAGCCGGAGGGGCTCCTATAATTCACCCCTCCACTTT
CASRRGSYNSPLHF
>TRBV20-1|NA|TRBJ1-1|NA
TGCAGTGCTACTCCCTTTACAGGGTGGGATAGGAACACTGAAGCTTTCTTT
CSATPFTGWDRNTEAFF
>TRBV5-6|TRBD1|TRBJ2-5|NA
TGTGCCAGCAGCTGGGTATATGGACAGGGTGAGGAGACCCAGTACTTC
CASSWVYGQGEETQYF
>TRBV12-3/TRBV12-4|NA|TRBJ1-5|NA
TGTGCCAGCAGTTTAAGCATAAGCGATCAGCCCCAGCATTTT
CASSLSISDQPQHF
>TRBV7-8|NA|TRBJ1-2|few
TGTGCCAGCAGCTTGGCTGGAGCTAACTATGGCTACACCTTC
CASSLAGANYGYTF
>TRBV9|NA|TRBJ1-3|NA
TGTGCCAGCAGCGTAGGCACCCAAGGACCTCCTGGAAACACCATATATTTT
CASSVGTQGPPGNTIYF
>TRBV28|NA|TRBJ2-6|few
TGTGCCAGCAGTCGAGGGGGGTCTGGGGCCAACGTCCTGACTTTC
CASSRGGSGANVLTF
>TRBV5-1|NA|TRBJ1-2|once
TGCGCCAGCAGCTTGGATTTCCGGGGCTACACCTTC
CASSLDFRGYTF
>TRBV25-1|TRBD1|TRBJ1-1|NA
TGTGCCAGCAAAGGGACAGGGGGCACGGGTGAAGCTTTCTTT
CASKGTGGTGEAFF
>TRBV19|NA|TRBJ1-1|NA
TGTGCCAGTAGTATAACACACAGAGGTGAAGCTTTCTTT
CASSITHRGEAFF
>TRBV11-2|NA|TRBJ1-1|NA
TGTGCCAGCAGCACCCCTGCCGGGGCGGCTTTCTTT
CASSTPAGAAFF
>TRBV7-2|TRBD1|TRBJ1-2|NA
TGTGCCAGCAGCCCGCGCGGACAGGGAACCTCTATCGGCTACACCTTC
CASSPRGQGTSIGYTF
>TRBV29-1|NA|TRBJ2-7|NA
TGCAGCGTTGAACAGGGGGGGGGACTGCAGTACTTC
CSVEQGGGLQYF
>TRBV19|NA|TRBJ1-1|few
TGTGCCAGTAGTTCCGGGAGGAACACTGAAGCTTTCTTT
CASSSGRNTEAFF
>TRBV27|TRBD1|TRBJ2-2|NA
TGTGCCAGCAGTTTGCGAACAGGGGGCGGGGAGCTGTTTTTT
CASSLRTGGGELFF
>TRBV25-1|NA|TRBJ1-6|NA
TGTGCCAGCAGTTCAATACTGAATTCACCCCTCCACTTT
CASSSILNSPLHF
>TRBV7-9|TRBD1|TRBJ1-1|NA
TGTGCCAGCAGCTCTACCGGGACAGGGGGGAACACTGAAGCTTTCTTT
CASSSTGTGGNTEAFF
>TRBV5-1|TRBD1|TRBJ1-1|NA
TGCGCCAGCAGTACTAATACAGGGGACACTGAAGCTTTCTTT
CASSTNTGDTEAFF
>TRBV9|NA|TRBJ2-3|NA
TGTGCCAGCAGCGTACGAGGGGCCGACGATACGCAGTATTTT
CASSVRGADDTQYF
>TRBV20-1|NA|TRBJ2-5|NA
TGCAGTGCCCGAAACGCAAAGAGGCCAACGGAGACCCAGTACTTC
CSARNAKRPTETQYF
>TRBV19|NA|TRBJ1-1|NA
TGTGCCAGTAGTATCACAGGTCTGAACACTGAAGCTTTCTTT
CASSITGLNTEAFF
>TRBV4-3|NA|TRBJ1-5|NA
TGCGCCAGCAGCCAAACTCTGGCAGGGAGTCAGCCCCAGCATTTT
CASSQTLAGSQPQHF
>TRBV19|NA|TRBJ1-4|NA
TGTGCCAGTAGTTCAGCAGGGACCGTGCCGCTACATAATGAAAAACTGTTTTTT
CASSSAGTVPLHNEKLFF
>TRBV6-5|TRBD1|TRBJ2-5|NA
TGTGCCAGCAGTCGACTGACAGGGGGCCGGGAGACCCAGTACTTC
CASSRLTGGRETQYF
>TRBV21-1|NA|TRBJ2-7|NA
TGTGCCAGCGCAACGGACATATTCGGAAAGCAGTACTTC
CASATDIFGKQYF
>TRBV6-2/TRBV6-3|NA|TRBJ2-7|NA
TGTGCCAGCAGTTACGGGGCCAGAACCTACGAGCAGTACTTC
CASSYGARTYEQYF
>TRBV2|NA|TRBJ1-5|NA
TGTGCCAGCAGTGAAGCTATAAGGTGGGGGGATCAGCCCCAGCATTTT
CASSEAIRWGDQPQHF
>TRBV18|TRBD1|TRBJ1-1|NA
TGTGCCAGCTCAGCCGAGACAGGGAGAACTGAAGCTTTCTTT
CASSAETGRTEAFF
>TRBV12-3/TRBV12-4|NA|TRBJ1-2|NA
TGTGCCAGCAGCCCCGCGGGCGAAGCTAACTATGGCTACACCTTC
CASSPAGEANYGYTF
>TRBV7-3|TRBD1|TRBJ1-4|NA
TGTGCCAGCAGCAAAGGGACAGGGAGAGAAAAACTGTTTTTT
CASSKGTGREKLFF
>TRBV28|NA|TRBJ2-7|NA
TGTGCCAGCAGAGTCGCCGGGGACTACGAGCAGTACTTC
CASRVAGDYEQYF
>TRBV20-1|TRBD1|TRBJ1-5|NA
TGCAGTGCTAGTGGACAGGTGATCGGTCAGCCCCAGCATTTT
CSASGQVIGQPQHF
>TRBV10-2|NA|TRBJ1-5|NA
TGCGCCAGCAGGGCGGGGAATCAGCCCCAGCATTTT
CASRAGNQPQHF
>TRBV10-3|TRBD1|TRBJ2-6|NA
TGTGCCATCAGGAGAGGACAGGGCGGGTCTGGGGCCAACGTCCTGACTTTC
CAIRRGQGGSGANVLTF
>TRBV12-3/TRBV12-4|NA|TRBJ1-2|NA
TGTGCCAGCAGTGATCGGGAGGACTATGGCTACACCTTC
CASSDREDYGYTF
>TRBV3-1|NA|TRBJ1-1|NA
TGTGCCAGCAGCCAAGGGGGAGGGACCCCAGCTTTCTTT
CASSQGGGTPAFF
>TRBV7-9|NA|TRBJ1-5|NA
TGTGCCAGCAGCTGGGGCACAGGGACAAGAGGCAATCAGCCCCAGCATTTT
CASSWGTGTRGNQPQHF